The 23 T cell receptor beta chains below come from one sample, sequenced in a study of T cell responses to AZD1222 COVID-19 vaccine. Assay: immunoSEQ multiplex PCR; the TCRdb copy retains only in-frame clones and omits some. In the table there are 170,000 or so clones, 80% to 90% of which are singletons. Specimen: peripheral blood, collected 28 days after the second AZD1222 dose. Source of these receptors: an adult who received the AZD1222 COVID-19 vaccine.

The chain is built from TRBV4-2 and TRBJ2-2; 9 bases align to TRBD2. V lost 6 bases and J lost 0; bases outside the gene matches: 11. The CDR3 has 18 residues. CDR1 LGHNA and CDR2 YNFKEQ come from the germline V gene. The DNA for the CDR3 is TGTGCCAGCAGTTCCAGTACTCGCGGGGGGGCGAACACCGGGGAGCTGTTTTTT. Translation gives CASSSSTRGGANTGELFF.

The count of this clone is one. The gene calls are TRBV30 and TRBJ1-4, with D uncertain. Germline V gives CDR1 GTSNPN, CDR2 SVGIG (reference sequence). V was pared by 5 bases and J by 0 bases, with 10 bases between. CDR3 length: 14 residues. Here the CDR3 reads CAWGQSATNEKLFF. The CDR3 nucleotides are TGTGCCTGGGGTCAGTCTGCAACTAATGAAAAACTGTTTTTT. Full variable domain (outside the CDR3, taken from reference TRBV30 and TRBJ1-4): SQTIHQWPATLVQPVGSPLSLECTVEGTSNPNLYWYRQAAGRGLQLLFYSVGIGQISSEVPQNLSASRPQDRQFILSSKKLLLSDSGFYLCAWGQSATNEKLFFGSGTQLSVL.

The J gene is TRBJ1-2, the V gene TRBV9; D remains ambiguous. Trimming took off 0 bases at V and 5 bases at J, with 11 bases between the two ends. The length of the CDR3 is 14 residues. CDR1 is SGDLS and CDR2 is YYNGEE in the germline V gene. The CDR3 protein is CASSVGGGGYGYTF. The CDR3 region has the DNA TGTGCCAGCAGCGTAGGCGGAGGTGGGTATGGCTACACCTTC.

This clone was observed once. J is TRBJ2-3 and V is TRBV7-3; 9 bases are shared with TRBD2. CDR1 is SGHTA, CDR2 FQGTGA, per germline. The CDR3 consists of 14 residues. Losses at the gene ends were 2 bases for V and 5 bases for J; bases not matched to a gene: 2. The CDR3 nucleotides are TGTGCCAGCAGCTTATCACTAGCGGGAGATACGCAGTATTTT. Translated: CASSLSLAGDTQYF.

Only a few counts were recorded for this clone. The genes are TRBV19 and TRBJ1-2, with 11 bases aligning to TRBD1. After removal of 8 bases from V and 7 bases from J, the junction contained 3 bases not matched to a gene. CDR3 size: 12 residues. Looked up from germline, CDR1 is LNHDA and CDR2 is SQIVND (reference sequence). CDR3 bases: TGTGCCAGTCGGGACAGGGGGTTTGGCTACACCTTC. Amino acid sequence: CASRDRGFGYTF. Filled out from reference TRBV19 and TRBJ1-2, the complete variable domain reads DGGITQSPKYLFRKEGQNVTLSCEQNLNHDAMYWYRQDPGQGLRLIYYSQIVNDFQKGDIAEGYSVSREKKESFPLTVTSAQKNPTAFYLCASRDRGFGYTFGSGTRLTVV.

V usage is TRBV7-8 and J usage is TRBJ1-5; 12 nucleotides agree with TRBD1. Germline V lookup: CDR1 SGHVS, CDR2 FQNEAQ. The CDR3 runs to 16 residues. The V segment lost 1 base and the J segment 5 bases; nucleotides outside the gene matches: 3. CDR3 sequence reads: CASSLEGQGADQPQHF. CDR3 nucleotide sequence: TGTGCCAGCAGCTTAGAGGGACAGGGGGCCGATCAGCCCCAGCATTTT.

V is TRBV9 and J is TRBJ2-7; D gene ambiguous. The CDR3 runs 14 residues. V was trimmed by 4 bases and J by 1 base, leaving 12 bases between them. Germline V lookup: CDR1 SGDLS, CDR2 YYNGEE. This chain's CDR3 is CASSPRRSSYEQYF. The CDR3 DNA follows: TGTGCCAGCAGCCCCCGGCGGAGTTCCTACGAGCAGTACTTC.

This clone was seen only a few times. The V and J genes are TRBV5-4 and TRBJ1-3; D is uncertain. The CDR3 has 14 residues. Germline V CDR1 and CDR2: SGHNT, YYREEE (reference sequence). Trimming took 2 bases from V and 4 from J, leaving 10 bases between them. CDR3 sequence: CASSLPATGNTIYF. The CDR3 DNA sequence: TGTGCCAGCAGCTTACCTGCGACGGGAAACACCATATATTTT.

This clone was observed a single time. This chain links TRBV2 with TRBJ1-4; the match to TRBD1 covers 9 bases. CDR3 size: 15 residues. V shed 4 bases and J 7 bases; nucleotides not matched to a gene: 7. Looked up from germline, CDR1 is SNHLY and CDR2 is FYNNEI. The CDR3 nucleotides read TGTGCCAGCAGTGTAGGGACAGGGAGGGGTGAAAAACTGTTTTTT. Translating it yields CASSVGTGRGEKLFF.

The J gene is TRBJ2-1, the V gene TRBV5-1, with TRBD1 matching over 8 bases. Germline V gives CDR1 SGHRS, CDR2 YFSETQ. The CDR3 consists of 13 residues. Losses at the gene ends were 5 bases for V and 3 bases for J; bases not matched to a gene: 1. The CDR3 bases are TGCGCCAGCAGGGACAGGGACTACAATGAGCAGTTCTTC. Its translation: CASRDRDYNEQFF.

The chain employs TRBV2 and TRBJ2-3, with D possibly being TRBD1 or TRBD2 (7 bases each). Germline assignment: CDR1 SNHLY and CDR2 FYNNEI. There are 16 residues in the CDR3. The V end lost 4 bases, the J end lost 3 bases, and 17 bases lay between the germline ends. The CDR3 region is CASSAPTGRATDTQYF. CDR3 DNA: TGTGCCAGCAGTGCTCCGACAGGGAGGGCAACAGATACGCAGTATTTT.

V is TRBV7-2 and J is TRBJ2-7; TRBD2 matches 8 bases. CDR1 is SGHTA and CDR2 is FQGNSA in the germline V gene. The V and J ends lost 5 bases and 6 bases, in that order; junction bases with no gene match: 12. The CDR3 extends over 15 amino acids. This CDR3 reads CASSPLTSAGSEQYF. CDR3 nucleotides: TGTGCCAGCAGCCCTTTGACTAGCGCGGGCTCCGAGCAGTACTTC.

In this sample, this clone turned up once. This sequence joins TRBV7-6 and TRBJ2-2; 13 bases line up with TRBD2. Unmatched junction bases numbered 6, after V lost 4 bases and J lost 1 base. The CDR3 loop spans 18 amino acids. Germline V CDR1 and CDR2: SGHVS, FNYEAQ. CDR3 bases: TGTGCCAGCAGCTCCACGACTAGCGGGGGGCGGAACACCGGGGAGCTGTTTTTT. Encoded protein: CASSSTTSGGRNTGELFF.

CDR3: CASSTVSGANVLTF. In DNA form, the CDR3 reads TGTGCCAGTTCGACAGTCTCCGGGGCCAACGTCCTGACTTTC. V usage is TRBV19 and J usage is TRBJ2-6; D may be TRBD1 (5 bases). The CDR3 length is 14 residues. With 8 bases removed from V and 4 bases from J, the gap between germline ends came to 12 bases. From germline, CDR1 is LNHDA and CDR2 SQIVND (reference sequence).

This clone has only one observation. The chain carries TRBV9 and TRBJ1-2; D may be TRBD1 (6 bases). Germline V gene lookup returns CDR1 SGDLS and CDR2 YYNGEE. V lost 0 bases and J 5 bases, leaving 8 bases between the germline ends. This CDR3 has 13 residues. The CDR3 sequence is CASSVDREYGYTF. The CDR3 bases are TGTGCCAGCAGCGTAGACAGGGAGTATGGCTACACCTTC.

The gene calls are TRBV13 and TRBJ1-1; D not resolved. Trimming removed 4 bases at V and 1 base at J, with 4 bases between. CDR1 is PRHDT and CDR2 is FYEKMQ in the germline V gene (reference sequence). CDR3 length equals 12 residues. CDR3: CASSWPNTEAFF. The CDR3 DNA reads TGTGCCAGCAGCTGGCCGAACACTGAAGCTTTCTTT.

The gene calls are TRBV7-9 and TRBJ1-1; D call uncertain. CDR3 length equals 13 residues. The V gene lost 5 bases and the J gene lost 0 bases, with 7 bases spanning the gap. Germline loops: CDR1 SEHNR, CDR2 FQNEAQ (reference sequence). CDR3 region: CASSPLMNTEAFF. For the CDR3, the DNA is TGTGCCAGCAGCCCATTAATGAACACTGAAGCTTTCTTT. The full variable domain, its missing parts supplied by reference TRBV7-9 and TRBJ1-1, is DTGVSQNPRHKITKRGQNVTFRCDPISEHNRLYWYRQTLGQGPEFLTYFQNEAQLEKSRLLSDRFSAERPKGSFSTLEIQRTEQGDSAMYLCASSPLMNTEAFFGQGTRLTVV.

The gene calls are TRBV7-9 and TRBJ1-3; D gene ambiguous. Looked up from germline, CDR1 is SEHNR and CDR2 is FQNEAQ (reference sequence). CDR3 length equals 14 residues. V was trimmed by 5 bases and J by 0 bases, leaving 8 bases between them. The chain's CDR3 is CASSEDASGNTIYF. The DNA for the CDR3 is TGTGCCAGCAGCGAGGATGCCTCTGGAAACACCATATATTTT.

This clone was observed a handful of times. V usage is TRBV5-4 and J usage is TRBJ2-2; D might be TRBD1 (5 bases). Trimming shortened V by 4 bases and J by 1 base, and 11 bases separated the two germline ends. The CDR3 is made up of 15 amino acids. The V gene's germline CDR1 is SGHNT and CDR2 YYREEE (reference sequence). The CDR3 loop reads CASSPPDKNTGELFF. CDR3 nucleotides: TGTGCCAGCAGCCCCCCGGACAAGAACACCGGGGAGCTGTTTTTT. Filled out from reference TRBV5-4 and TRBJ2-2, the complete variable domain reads ETGVTQSPTHLIKTRGQQVTLRCSSQSGHNTVSWYQQALGQGPQFIFQYYREEENGRGNFPPRFSGLQFPNYSSELNVNALELDDSALYLCASSPPDKNTGELFFGEGSRLTVL.

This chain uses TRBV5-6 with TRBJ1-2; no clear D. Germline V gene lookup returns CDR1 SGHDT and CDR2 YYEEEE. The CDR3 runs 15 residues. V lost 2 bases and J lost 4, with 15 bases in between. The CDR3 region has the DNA TGTGCCAGCAGCTTCACAGCCCAGTATTTCTATGGCTACACCTTC. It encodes CASSFTAQYFYGYTF.

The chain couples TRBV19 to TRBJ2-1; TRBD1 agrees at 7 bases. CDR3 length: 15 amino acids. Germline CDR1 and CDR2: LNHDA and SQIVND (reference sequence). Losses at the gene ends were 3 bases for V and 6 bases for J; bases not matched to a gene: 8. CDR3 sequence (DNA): TGTGCCAGTAGTATCACGCCGACAGGGCCCAATGAGCAGTTCTTC. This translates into CASSITPTGPNEQFF.

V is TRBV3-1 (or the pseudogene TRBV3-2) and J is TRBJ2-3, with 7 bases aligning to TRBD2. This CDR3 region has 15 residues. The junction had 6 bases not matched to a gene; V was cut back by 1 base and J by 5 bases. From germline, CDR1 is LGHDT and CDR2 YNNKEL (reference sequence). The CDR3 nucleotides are TGTGCCAGCAGCCAAGTACTAGCGTTCAAAGATACGCAGTATTTT. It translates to CASSQVLAFKDTQYF.

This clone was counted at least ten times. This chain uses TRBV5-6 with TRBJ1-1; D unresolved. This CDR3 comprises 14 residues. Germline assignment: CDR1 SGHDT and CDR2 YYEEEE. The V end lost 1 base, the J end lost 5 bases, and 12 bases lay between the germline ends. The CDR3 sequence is CASSLYSAQTEAFF. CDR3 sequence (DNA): TGTGCCAGCAGCTTGTACAGTGCGCAGACTGAAGCTTTCTTT.